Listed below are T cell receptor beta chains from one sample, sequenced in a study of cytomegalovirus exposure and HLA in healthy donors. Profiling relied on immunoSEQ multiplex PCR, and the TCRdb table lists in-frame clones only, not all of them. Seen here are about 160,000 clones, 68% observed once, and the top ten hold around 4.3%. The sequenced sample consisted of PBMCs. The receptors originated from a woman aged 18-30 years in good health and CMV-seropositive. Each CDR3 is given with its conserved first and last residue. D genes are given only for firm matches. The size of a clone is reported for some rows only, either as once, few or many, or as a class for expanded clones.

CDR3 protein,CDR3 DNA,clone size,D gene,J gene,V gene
CAWSQGDGTQYF,TGTGCCTGGAGTCAGGGGGACGGGACCCAGTACTTC,NA,TRBD1,TRBJ2-5,TRBV30
CASSQDHKRGRQETQYF,TGCGCCAGCAGCCAAGACCATAAGCGGGGGAGGCAAGAGACCCAGTACTTC,NA,TRBD2,TRBJ2-5,TRBV4-1
CATRPGRVDGELFF,TGTGCCACCAGACCGGGGAGGGTCGACGGGGAGCTGTTTTTT,NA,TRBD2,TRBJ2-2,TRBV15
CASSLVRGSEAFF,TGTGCCAGCAGCTTAGTTAGGGGTTCTGAAGCTTTCTTT,NA,NA,TRBJ1-1,TRBV11-1
CASTTSSYNEQFF,TGTGCCAGCACAACGAGCTCCTACAATGAGCAGTTCTTC,NA,NA,TRBJ2-1,TRBV6-1
CAWTPRGPSGNTIYF,TGTGCCTGGACCCCCAGGGGCCCCTCTGGAAACACCATATATTTT,NA,NA,TRBJ1-3,TRBV30
CAISGRDRGYEQYF,TGTGCCATCAGTGGCCGGGACAGGGGCTACGAGCAGTACTTC,NA,TRBD1,TRBJ2-7,TRBV10-3
CAWTGGPYEQYF,TGTGCCTGGACAGGGGGGCCCTACGAGCAGTACTTC,NA,NA,TRBJ2-7,TRBV30
CASSFRGRWTDTQYF,TGTGCCAGCAGTTTTCGAGGGAGATGGACAGATACGCAGTATTTT,NA,NA,TRBJ2-3,TRBV28
CASSLVGTGRLTYGYTF,TGTGCCAGCAGTTTGGTCGGGACAGGGCGTTTGACCTATGGCTACACCTTC,NA,TRBD1,TRBJ1-2,TRBV27
CASSSGQGARNEQFF,TGTGCCAGCAGCTCTGGACAGGGGGCGCGTAATGAGCAGTTCTTC,NA,TRBD1,TRBJ2-1,TRBV7-9
CASSQQTVSYEQYF,TGCGCCAGCAGCCAACAGACAGTCTCCTACGAGCAGTACTTC,NA,NA,TRBJ2-7,TRBV4-1
CASSLHRNTEAFF,TGTGCCAGCAGTTTACACAGAAACACTGAAGCTTTCTTT,once,NA,TRBJ1-1,TRBV27
CATPQGIMDSNQPQHF,TGTGCCACCCCTCAGGGCATAATGGATAGCAATCAGCCCCAGCATTTT,few,NA,TRBJ1-5,TRBV19
CSASGTDGYTF,TGCAGTGCCAGTGGGACAGATGGCTACACCTTC,NA,TRBD1,TRBJ1-2,TRBV20-1
CASSEWFKDSSYEQYF,TGTGCCAGCAGTGAATGGTTCAAAGACAGTTCCTACGAGCAGTACTTC,few,NA,TRBJ2-7,TRBV6-1
CASSQDLYASSTDTQYF,TGCGCCAGCAGCCAAGATCTTTACGCTAGCTCCACAGATACGCAGTATTTT,NA,NA,TRBJ2-3,TRBV4-1
CASSRTEGEKLFF,TGTGCCAGCAGCCGAACGGAGGGTGAAAAACTGTTTTTT,NA,NA,TRBJ1-4,TRBV7-3
CASSQDLTSGSYEQYF,TGCGCCAGCAGCCAAGACCTGACTAGCGGGAGCTACGAGCAGTACTTC,NA,TRBD2,TRBJ2-7,TRBV4-1
CASSVDGGQQFF,TGTGCCAGCAGCGTAGACGGAGGCCAGCAGTTCTTC,NA,NA,TRBJ2-1,TRBV9
CASSLALYQPQHF,TGTGCCAGCAGCTTAGCCCTTTATCAGCCCCAGCATTTT,NA,NA,TRBJ1-5,TRBV11-2
CASSPLDRGRGYTF,TGTGCCAGCTCACCTCTGGACAGGGGAAGAGGCTACACCTTC,NA,TRBD1,TRBJ1-2,TRBV18
CASSYTGPAFF,TGTGCCAGCAGTTACACTGGTCCAGCTTTCTTT,few,NA,TRBJ1-1,TRBV6-6
CSVEPASITGELFF,TGCAGCGTTGAGCCCGCTAGCATCACCGGGGAGCTGTTTTTT,NA,NA,TRBJ2-2,TRBV29-1
CASSSAAASRDTQYF,TGTGCCAGCAGCTCCGCGGCGGCTTCGAGGGATACGCAGTATTTT,NA,NA,TRBJ2-3,TRBV5-4
CASSQGYNEQFF,TGTGCCAGCAGTCAGGGCTACAATGAGCAGTTCTTC,NA,NA,TRBJ2-1,TRBV2
CAWRFGGTVSGNTIYF,TGTGCCTGGAGGTTCGGTGGGACTGTCTCTGGAAACACCATATATTTT,NA,NA,TRBJ1-3,TRBV30
CASSFQGAEQYF,TGTGCCAGCAGTTTTCAAGGGGCCGAGCAGTACTTC,NA,NA,TRBJ2-7,TRBV6-6
CASSPTRTETDTQYF,TGTGCCAGCTCACCAACTAGGACAGAAACGGATACGCAGTATTTT,NA,NA,TRBJ2-3,TRBV18
CASSLGFRSQRDEQYF,TGCGCCAGCAGCTTGGGTTTCCGATCCCAACGGGACGAGCAGTACTTC,NA,NA,TRBJ2-7,TRBV5-1
CASSDRNNSPLHF,TGTGCCAGCAGTGACAGGAACAATTCACCCCTCCACTTT,NA,NA,TRBJ1-6,TRBV6-5
CASSSTRVARPNYGYTF,TGTGCCAGCAGCTCCACTAGAGTAGCACGCCCTAACTATGGCTACACCTTC,NA,NA,TRBJ1-2,TRBV9
CASSHRIGMGGAYEQYF,TGTGCCAGCAGTCACAGGATAGGGATGGGGGGGGCGTACGAGCAGTACTTC,NA,NA,TRBJ2-7,TRBV25-1
CASSFKGEQYF,TGTGCCAGCAGTTTTAAGGGGGAGCAGTACTTC,NA,NA,TRBJ2-7,TRBV28
CASSADRGLGTEAFF,TGTGCCAGCAGCGCGGACAGGGGGCTGGGCACTGAAGCTTTCTTT,NA,TRBD1,TRBJ1-1,TRBV6-1
CASRMGFGSSYEQYF,TGTGCCAGCAGAATGGGCTTTGGCAGCTCCTACGAGCAGTACTTC,NA,NA,TRBJ2-7,TRBV6-5
CASSFGGRSYEQYF,TGTGCCAGCAGTTTCGGAGGCCGAAGCTACGAGCAGTACTTC,NA,NA,TRBJ2-7,TRBV28
CASSSTGISTDTQYF,TGTGCCAGCAGCTCCACAGGGATCAGCACAGATACGCAGTATTTT,NA,NA,TRBJ2-3,TRBV7-8
CASDKQQSGNTIYF,TGTGCCAGCGATAAACAGCAGTCTGGAAACACCATATATTTT,NA,NA,TRBJ1-3,TRBV2
CASSQTRGSYEQYF,TGTGCCAGCAGCCAAACGAGAGGCTCCTACGAGCAGTACTTC,NA,NA,TRBJ2-7,TRBV14
CASSFRDRPADEQFF,TGTGCCAGCAGCTTCCGGGACAGGCCTGCGGATGAGCAGTTCTTC,NA,TRBD1,TRBJ2-1,TRBV7-8
CSVDGGVEMLQETQYF,TGCAGCGTTGATGGGGGGGTCGAGATGCTCCAAGAGACCCAGTACTTC,few,TRBD2,TRBJ2-5,TRBV29-1
CASSDRGMNTEAFF,TGTGCCAGCAGTGACAGGGGTATGAACACTGAAGCTTTCTTT,NA,TRBD1,TRBJ1-1,TRBV7-9
CASSLISGLAFF,TGTGCCAGCAGTTTAATTTCGGGATTGGCTTTCTTT,few,NA,TRBJ1-1,TRBV28
CASRGSGRSYNEQFF,TGTGCCAGCAGAGGCAGCGGGCGCTCCTACAATGAGCAGTTCTTC,once,NA,TRBJ2-1,TRBV27